The entry below gives a single T cell receptor beta chain sequence along with its context. Its antigen has not been determined. Base-call qualities are not available, and no considerably larger clone is one nucleotide away. These data originate in a study of shared clonotypes between healthy human individuals (dated by TCRdb to 2020 to 2022). Concerning the study at large: A couple of women and a few men aged 18 to 49 years were included in the cohort. Each donor's leukapheresis produced roughly between roughly 0.85 and 9.5 billion PBMCs. For each donor, CD4 naive and CD4 memory were each run on three plates, CD8 naive on two plates, and CD8 memory on one plate. Libraries were prepared and TCR repertoires were sequenced by different laboratories using diverse techniques, in order to increase sequencing depth and limit assay-specific biases. To estimate repertoire size and how much clonotypes are shared between individuals, the study performed deep sequencing of blood TCR repertoires from roughly five healthy adults.

CD8 naive samples were CD45RO-negative cells positively selected for CCR7, giving a CD45RA+CCR7+ population that excluded TemRA cells. The donors were healthy, HIV-negative adults who had no recently reported acute infections or vaccinations. Only Caucasian adults living in Nashville, Tennessee, USA were represented among the donors. Blood was collected by leukapheresis, and PBMCs were isolated by Ficoll-Histopaque density gradient centrifugation and then cryopreserved in liquid nitrogen vapor phase. Analytical flow cytometry was used to check the purity and quantity of each magnetically sorted T cell population. From each sorted fraction, genomic DNA was isolated and quantified by UV absorbance on a Nanodrop 2000c. Using the deep immunoSEQ assay, TCR CDR3 regions were amplified from genomic DNA by multiplex PCR. Extracted genomic DNA from each cell subset was distributed evenly across all wells of several immunoSEQ 96-well plates, and each plate was treated as a replicate. For sorted subsets, each replicate PCR was loaded with roughly 200 ng genomic DNA, equivalent to some 31,000 T cell genomes. Purified libraries were quantified with a Qubit 3.0 fluorometer, sized on a Bioanalyzer 2100, and re-quantified with the KAPA Library Quantification kit. Every immunoSEQ 96-well plate was sequenced on a dedicated single-read 150-cycle Illumina NextSeq 550 flow cell. The published analysis was carried out like this. The immunoSEQ output contained only junctional sequences without quality scores, so filtering could not match that applied to full-length reads. To assign V/J genes and CDR3, sequences were annotated using PyIR, a Python wrapper for IgBLAST v1.9, with IMGT germline references. Reads with weak V/J assignments (E-value above 1e-6), missing CDR3, stop codons, out-of-frame junctions, or ambiguous translated residues were removed. V3J clonotypes were defined as sequences sharing an identical inferred V gene, J gene, and CDR3 amino acid sequence. Percentage overlap between repertoires was calculated by dividing the number of shared unique clonotypes by the size of the smaller repertoire. Richness of each repertoire was evaluated using RTK rarefaction, the Chao1 estimator, and Recon v2.1 estimates of unobserved clonotypes. For all TCRbeta clonotypes obtained by the gDNA method from four donors, generation probabilities were computed with OLGA. In its TCRdb copy, this immuneACCESS table keeps in-frame sequences only and misses some clones. Where compared with another copy, unresolved V genes explain less than half of these, and the others have no known cause. That table is the source of V, J and clone size, and D and trimming were worked out from the DNA. The sample table records about 2,200,000 clones; roughly 91% of these occur just once. The ten biggest clones cover roughly 1.7% of the sample.

The CDR3 goes from the cysteine to the phenylalanine over 15 residues. The entry retains the CDR3 DNA only, 45 bases that are in frame from base 1. V and J lose 6 bases and 3 bases, and a span of 18 bases separates them. The germline V gene specifies SGHAT as CDR1 and FQNNGV as CDR2. Results the study describes overall, beyond this receptor: Naive subsets generally had larger estimated clonotype richness than memory subsets did. Because the study included a small number of donors, the genetic and exposure-history diversity represented was limited. Compared with non-shared clonotypes, clonotypes shared by all four sorted-subset donors had higher generation probabilities. Across several donors, approximately 5% of naive CD4, approximately 4% of naive CD8, approximately 2.5% of memory CD4, and roughly 0.41% of memory CD8 clonotypes were shared. Even with the large sequencing depth, rarefaction of the sorted-subset datasets indicated that sequencing was incomplete. Pairwise subsampling indicated that sequencing depth was expected to affect the degree of clonotype sharing among donors. Sampling was restricted to blood, and TCR repertoires in tissues likely differ from the TCR repertoires found in blood.

The origin of this receptor is a man aged 18 to 30 in good health. Some clones in this sample may be carry-over from other donors' samples. Specimen: naive CD8+ T cells from PBMCs. The sample's cell subset or site label is to be understood as: CD45RA+CCR7+. The chain is assembled from TRBV11-2 and TRBJ2-7, with no confident D gene call. This receptor carries the CDR3 CASSRFLGSLYEQYF. The DNA sequence follows: TGTGCCAGCAGTCGATTTTTGGGGTCTCTCTACGAGCAGTACTTC.